This TCR beta chain emerged from a study of a mutant IDH1 vaccine in newly diagnosed glioma. Across the study: Patients underwent eight vaccinations, which took place in weeks 1, 3, 5, 7, 11, 15, 19 and 23. Most patients had received both radiotherapy and temozolomide, the prior options being radiotherapy, temozolomide, or both. Patients began vaccination 4-6 weeks after radiotherapy alone, or with temozolomide cycles.

Clones were read by immunoSEQ multiplex PCR, and TCRdb kept only the in-frame ones, dropping some. The sample consists of tens of thousands of clones, about four fifths of them appearing once. Indicated time point: week 11, during vaccination. Doses of 300 ug of mutant IDH1 20-mer peptide were given with topical imiquimod. The CDR3 runs to 13 residues. Germline V gene lookup returns CDR1 GTSNPN and CDR2 SVGIG (reference sequence). The V gene lost 5 bases and the J gene lost 5 bases, with 16 bases spanning the gap. Worth noting for this clone: As yet, its antigen is unknown.

Here the sequenced sample was PBMCs, taken from a glioma patient whose treatment included an IDH1 peptide vaccine. V is TRBV30 and J is TRBJ2-7, with D tentatively TRBD1 (6 bases). The source is a man aged 45 to 65 with glioma. Here the CDR3 reads CAWDLIQGHEQYF. DNA of the CDR3: TGTGCCTGGGACCTCATACAGGGACACGAGCAGTACTTC.